This T cell receptor (beta chain) was observed in a study of cytomegalovirus exposure and HLA in healthy donors. General observations from the study: Association with HLA alleles at 0.05 false discovery rate was found for 15,000 or so TCR beta sequences in a later analysis. Sequencing depth roughly uniform across donors was assumed in presence/absence analyses. While the bulk of TCR sequences proved rare, some public TCRs turned up in many donors. An analysis done earlier found most TCR beta V segments productive about 90% or about 30% of the time.

A word on this clone: Its specificity is not known.

Primers included in the PCR were 60 Vbeta and 13 Jbeta primers. Clones were sequenced by immunoSEQ multiplex PCR, and TCRdb holds only the in-frame ones, with some missing. The data show 120,000 to 150,000 clones, roughly two thirds seen once. This receptor was obtained from a woman between 40 and 50 years old in good health and CMV-seronegative. The sample was PBMCs.

CDR3 DNA sequence: TGTGCCAGCAACCCCAGGGTGGGGAATGGCTACACCTTC. This sequence encodes CASNPRVGNGYTF. This rearrangement joins TRBV6-5 to TRBJ1-2, with D possibly TRBD1 on 5 matching bases. The CDR3 loop spans 13 amino acids. Germline values: CDR1 MNHEY, CDR2 SVGAGI. V lost 7 bases and J lost 6, with 15 bases in between.